This T cell receptor beta chain was documented in a study of CD8+CD57+ T cells in acquired aplastic anemia. Study as a whole: Each DNA sample taken from sorted CD4+ and CD8+ cells came to about 3.4 ug on average. Study conclusions and caveats: Patients and controls had in common twenty-nine CD8+ CDR3 sequences.

This clonotype was detected many times. Its antigen is as yet unknown. Genomic DNA templated the TCR beta VDJ and CDR3 profiling. TCRdb itself ran the reads through MiXCR, one entry per CDR3 protein. Among about 190,000 distinct CDR3 sequences listed, 50% to 55% were seen once. Germline lookup yields CDR1 KGHDR and CDR2 SFDVKD. This CDR3 is built from 14 residues. Between the trimmed V and J ends, which lost 5 bases and 5 bases, there was a span of 14 bases. The sequenced material came from sorted CD4+, CD8+, or CD8+CD57+ T cells (not recorded which) from PBMCs. This chain joins TRBV24-1 and TRBJ2-5, with D perhaps matching TRBD1 (5 bases). The sequence was collected from a human donor in good health, serving as a control. CDR3 protein: CATSGGLRRETQYF. The CDR3 nucleotides read TGTGCCACCAGTGGGGGCCTGAGACGGGAGACCCAGTACTTC.